The 17 T cell receptor beta chains reported below all come from one sample, sequenced in a study of beta chain features in type 1 diabetes. Reverse transcription of all isolated RNA meant that expressed TCRB transcripts were sequenced. Profiling relied on immunoSEQ multiplex PCR, and the TCRdb table lists in-frame clones only, not all of them. Of over 150,000 clones in the sample, around 8% were seen once. Specimen: central memory CD4+ T cells from blood. Receptors were obtained from a man between 18 and 35 years old in good health.

The chain couples TRBV5-1 to TRBJ2-5, with 12 bases lining up with TRBD1. V lost 4 bases and J lost 5; bases outside the gene matches: 9. The CDR3 spans 16 residues. Germline values: CDR1 SGHRS, CDR2 YFSETQ. CDR3 region: CASSDGTGGFGETQYF. Written as DNA, the CDR3 is TGCGCCAGCAGCGACGGGACAGGGGGCTTTGGGGAGACCCAGTACTTC.

CDR3 sequence reads: CASSRQPAGREGWQYF. The CDR3, as DNA: TGTGCCAGCAGCCGACAGCCGGCGGGGCGCGAAGGATGGCAGTACTTC. This sequence joins TRBV28 and TRBJ2-7, with a weak D call TRBD2 (6 bases). The CDR3 has 16 amino acids. Germline V gene data show CDR1 as MDHEN and CDR2 as SYDVKM. The V gene lost 6 bases and the J gene lost 9 bases, with 27 bases spanning the gap.

This clone appeared a few times. The chain employs TRBV4-3 and TRBJ2-1; D remains unclear. With 0 bases removed from V and 4 bases from J, the gap between germline ends came to 7 bases. The germline V gene encodes CDR1 LGHNA and CDR2 YSLEER. CDR3 length: 14 amino acids. The CDR3 coding sequence is TGCGCCAGCAGCCAAGATCCCGCGTACAATGAGCAGTTCTTC. This encodes CASSQDPAYNEQFF.

This CDR3 reads CAWSFLSEKLFF. The CDR3 nucleotides read TGTGCCTGGAGCTTCCTGAGTGAAAAACTGTTTTTT. The chain combines TRBV30 with TRBJ1-4; no clear D gene. The V end lost 3 bases, the J end lost 7 bases, and 9 bases lay between the germline ends. CDR1 and CDR2 (germline): GTSNPN, SVGIG (reference sequence). The CDR3 loop spans 12 amino acids. Based on the CDR3 plus reference TRBV30 and TRBJ1-4, the full variable domain is SQTIHQWPATLVQPVGSPLSLECTVEGTSNPNLYWYRQAAGRGLQLLFYSVGIGQISSEVPQNLSASRPQDRQFILSSKKLLLSDSGFYLCAWSFLSEKLFFGSGTQLSVL.

This clone was observed a handful of times. This chain joins TRBV7-2 and TRBJ2-7; D possibly corresponds to TRBD1 (6 bases). Trimming removed 1 base at V and 6 bases at J, with 13 bases between. The CDR3 runs to 14 residues. Germline-derived CDR1 and CDR2 are SGHTA and FQGNSA. CDR3 protein: CASSLDDLRGEQYF. The CDR3 bases are TGTGCCAGCAGCTTAGACGACCTCAGGGGCGAGCAGTACTTC.

This clone was counted many times. V is TRBV29-1 and J is TRBJ2-5; the D is unclear. V lost 6 bases and J lost 5, with 13 bases in between. Germline values: CDR1 SQVTM, CDR2 ANQGSEA. The CDR3 has 12 residues. The CDR3 loop reads CSVEPRRETQYF. The CDR3, as DNA: TGCAGCGTGGAACCCCGGCGGGAGACCCAGTACTTC.

The rearrangement links TRBV11-1 to TRBJ1-1; tentative D call: TRBD1 (5 bases). This CDR3 has 13 amino acids. Trimming took off 3 bases at V and 7 bases at J, with 12 bases between the two ends. The germline V gene has CDR1 SGHAT and CDR2 FQDESV (reference sequence). This CDR3 is CASSFQGFGEAFF. CDR3 DNA: TGTGCCAGCAGCTTCCAGGGCTTTGGTGAAGCTTTCTTT.

This clone showed up many times. The CDR3 nucleotides read TGTGCCAGCAGCCAAATAGGACAGGCTAGCTCTGGGGCCAACGTCCTGACTTTC. It encodes CASSQIGQASSGANVLTF. The chain combines TRBV4-2 with TRBJ2-6, with TRBD1 matching 7 bases. The germline gives CDR1 LGHNA, CDR2 YNFKEQ. V was pared by 2 bases and J by 0 bases, with 7 bases of the junction left unmatched. The CDR3 has 18 amino acids.

The sample holds a few counts of this clone. The rearrangement uses TRBV5-4 and TRBJ2-2; no definite D call. Trimming shortened V by 2 bases and J by 7 bases, and 6 bases separated the two germline ends. CDR3 length: 12 residues. The germline V gene encodes CDR1 SGHNT and CDR2 YYREEE (reference sequence). The CDR3 nucleotides are TGTGCCAGCAGCTTACATGGCGGGGAGCTGTTTTTT. Translating gives CASSLHGGELFF.

This clone has just a few counts. Other DNA sequences in this sample translate to the same CDR3. This rearrangement joins TRBV5-6 to TRBJ2-2, with 9 nucleotides matching TRBD2. The CDR3 extends over 16 amino acids. The trim removed 0 bases at V and 6 bases at J, leaving 6 bases unmatched. Germline CDR1 and CDR2: SGHDT and YYEEEE. The CDR3, as DNA: TGTGCCAGCAGCTTGGCGCTAGCGGGGATTGCCGGGGAGCTGTTTTTT. It specifies CASSLALAGIAGELFF.

This clone was picked up a small number of times. This chain uses TRBV28 with TRBJ1-5; D is possibly TRBD1 (5 bases). The CDR3 runs to 14 residues. Per the germline V gene, CDR1 is MDHEN and CDR2 is SYDVKM. V lost 7 bases to trimming and J lost 6 bases, with 16 bases between them. The CDR3 region is CASTGHPPPQPQHF. DNA for the CDR3: TGTGCCAGCACCGGACACCCGCCGCCTCAGCCCCAGCATTTT.

There are a few counts of this clone. This chain joins TRBV27 and TRBJ2-1; TRBD1 might be the D (7 bases). V was pared by 8 bases and J by 0 bases, with 14 bases between. Germline CDR1 and CDR2: MNHEY and SMNVEV (reference sequence). The CDR3 spans 15 residues. CDR3 nucleotides: TGTGCCAGCCGGAGGGGGCGTTCCTCCTACAATGAGCAGTTCTTC. Translated, it gives CASRRGRSSYNEQFF.

There are many counts of this clone. The chain recombines TRBV7-6 with TRBJ2-4, with D possibly being TRBD2 (6 bases). Germline CDR1 is SGHVS and CDR2 is FNYEAQ. This CDR3 has 14 residues. V lost 5 bases and J lost 2, with 10 bases in between. CDR3 sequence reads: CASSPSASKNIQYF. In nucleotides, the CDR3 is TGTGCCAGCAGCCCTAGCGCCTCCAAAAACATTCAGTACTTC.

This clone was seen more than once but under ten times. The V and J genes are TRBV7-2 and TRBJ2-2, with D hard to call. The CDR3 extends over 12 amino acids. Looked up from germline, CDR1 is SGHTA and CDR2 is FQGNSA. V was cut by 2 bases and J by 6 bases, with 4 bases left in between. The CDR3 loop reads CASSLLPGELFF. The CDR3 bases are TGTGCCAGCAGCTTACTTCCCGGGGAGCTGTTTTTT.

The J gene is TRBJ2-3, the V gene TRBV7-3; the D gene is possibly TRBD2 (5 bases). The CDR3 totals 13 residues. The ends were cut back, 5 bases at V and 5 bases at J, with 11 bases in the middle. CDR1 SGHTA and CDR2 FQGTGA come from the germline V gene. CDR3 region: CASSPLSGDTQYF. As DNA, the CDR3 is TGTGCCAGCAGCCCTTTAAGCGGAGATACGCAGTATTTT.

This clone was recorded at least ten times. This chain links TRBV30 with TRBJ1-2, with 10 bases fitting TRBD1. The CDR3 extends over 14 amino acids. Trimming at V came to 3 bases and at J to 2 bases, leaving 3 bases not matched to a gene. Germline-derived CDR1 and CDR2 are GTSNPN and SVGIG (reference sequence). This chain's CDR3 is CAWRGQGRNYGYTF. Here the CDR3 DNA reads TGTGCCTGGAGGGGACAGGGGAGAAACTATGGCTACACCTTC.

This clone was recorded a few times. The rearrangement joins TRBV7-9 to TRBJ2-2; D not resolved. This CDR3 region has 14 residues. Trimming cost V 5 bases and J 0 bases, with 7 bases left between them. CDR1 SEHNR and CDR2 FQNEAQ come from the germline V gene (reference sequence). The CDR3: CASSINSNTGELFF. The CDR3 DNA sequence: TGTGCCAGCAGCATAAACTCGAACACCGGGGAGCTGTTTTTT.